This TCR beta chain originates from a study of blood T cell repertoires in COVID-19. TCRdb's copy holds only in-frame clones and misses some; the assay was immunoSEQ multiplex PCR. The sample lists some 250,000 clones; roughly 83% were seen once. Trimming took off 4 bases at V and 5 bases at J, with 8 bases between the two ends. The CDR3 is made up of 13 amino acids. Germline assignment: CDR1 LNHNV and CDR2 YYDKDF (reference sequence). Sample: peripheral blood. The chain couples TRBV15 to TRBJ2-2, with no clear D. The clonotype comes from a man aged 80 or over with acute or convalescent COVID-19. The CDR3 coding sequence is TGTGCCACCAGCAAACAGTCGACCGGGGAGCTGTTTTTT. This encodes CATSKQSTGELFF.